This TCR beta chain comes out of a study of CD8+CD57+ T cells in acquired aplastic anemia. Study context: Mean yield of DNA from sorted CD4+ and CD8+ cells was 2.5 to 4 ug.

Notes on this clonotype: What it binds is unknown.

Overall study results and limits: Between patients and controls, CD8+ Simpson's diversity did not vary significantly. Shared by patients and controls, some 29 CD8+ CDR3s were abundant in patients.

Patients included in sequencing had previously demonstrated CD8+CD57+ cell expansion by flow cytometry. Prior therapy had not been administered to any patient at the time of blood sampling. Genomic DNA provided the template from which TCR beta VDJ and CDR3 profiles were obtained. TCRdb recomputed calls from the reads with MiXCR, one row per CDR3 protein. This table has 250,000 to 300,000 distinct CDR3 sequences, 45% to 65% appearing once. Trimming removed 1 base at V and 5 bases at J, with 14 bases between. The CDR3 is 14 amino acids. Germline assignment: CDR1 DFQATT and CDR2 SNEGSKA (reference sequence).

Material: sorted CD4+, CD8+, or CD8+CD57+ T cells (not recorded which) from PBMCs. The chain carries TRBV20-1 and TRBJ1-1, with a tentative D call TRBD1 (6 bases). The clonotype was recovered from a human donor with aplastic anemia. The CDR3 coding sequence is TGCAGTGCTAGAGTGGGGGCCGGAAGAACTGAAGCTTTCTTT. Encoded protein: CSARVGAGRTEAFF.